This TCR beta chain emerged from a study of shared clonotypes between healthy human individuals. Study-wide results and limits: Non-shared clonotypes displayed generation probabilities falling below those of clonotypes present in all four donors. Read depth was anticipated to influence clonotype sharing among donors. The naive CD4 repertoires of a handful of donors were compared, and around 4.7% of clonotypes were shared.

Assay: immunoSEQ multiplex PCR; the TCRdb copy retains only in-frame clones and omits some. This sample has 2 million to 3 million clones, with more than 85% found just once. Looked up from germline, CDR1 is LNHDA and CDR2 is SQIVND (reference sequence). Trimming removed 6 bases from V and 5 bases from J, with 15 bases in between. The length of the CDR3 is 14 residues. There were no recent acute infections or vaccinations among the donors, who were healthy HIV-negative adults. This clone has only one observation. What it binds is unknown. The rearrangement links TRBV19 to TRBJ2-3; possibly TRBD1 for D (6 bases). The sequence was obtained from a man younger than 30 in good health. Some clones in this sample may be carry-over from other donors' samples. Sequencing used naive CD4+ T cells from PBMCs. The subset denotes: CD45RA+ positively selected. The CDR3 DNA reads as TGTGCCAGTAGAGATTTGGGGGCATTAGATACGCAGTATTTT. It translates to CASRDLGALDTQYF.